One sample yielded the 23 T cell receptor beta chains listed below, sequenced in a study of blood T cell repertoires in COVID-19. Assay: immunoSEQ multiplex PCR; the TCRdb copy retains only in-frame clones and omits some. The table has fewer than 200,000 clones, around three quarters seen once. The sequenced sample consisted of peripheral blood. These receptors all come from a man between 60 and 70 years old with acute or convalescent COVID-19.

J is TRBJ2-2 and V is TRBV4-2, with TRBD1 as a possible D gene (5 bases). CDR3 length equals 18 residues. Germline-derived CDR1 and CDR2 are LGHNA and YNFKEQ. V was trimmed by 0 bases and J by 8 bases, leaving 22 bases between them. The CDR3 nucleotides are TGTGCCAGCAGCCAAGAACCGTCGATCCCACAGGCCGGTGGGGAGCTGTTTTTT. Amino acid sequence: CASSQEPSIPQAGGELFF.

This sequence joins TRBV7-2 and TRBJ1-5, with a weak D call TRBD1 (5 bases). The CDR3 runs 15 residues. The V and J ends lost 5 bases and 4 bases respectively, with 15 bases between them. Germline values: CDR1 SGHTA, CDR2 FQGNSA. CDR3 in amino acids: CASSPMGQGNQPQHF. In DNA form, the CDR3 reads TGTGCCAGCAGCCCCATGGGGCAGGGAAATCAGCCCCAGCATTTT.

The rearrangement links TRBV6-5 to TRBJ1-6; TRBD1 matches 8 bases. The germline CDR1 and CDR2 sequences are MNHEY and SVGAGI. The trim removed 2 bases at V and 7 bases at J, leaving 1 base unmatched. The CDR3 is 14 residues long. CDR3 bases: TGTGCCAGCAGTTACGACAGGGGAAATTCACCCCTCCACTTT. It yields the protein CASSYDRGNSPLHF.

The J gene is TRBJ2-1, the V gene TRBV25-1; weak D call: TRBD1 (5 bases). CDR1 and CDR2 from the germline V gene are MGHDK and SYGVNS. V was shortened by 2 bases and J by 1 base, with 15 bases between the two germline ends. This CDR3 comprises 17 residues. CDR3 sequence (DNA): TGTGCCAGCAGTGAAAGGGGATGGCCCTATTCCTACAATGAGCAGTTCTTC. Its protein product is CASSERGWPYSYNEQFF.

The V gene is TRBV10-3, the J gene TRBJ1-5; D is ambiguous. CDR1 is ENHRY and CDR2 is SYGVKD in the germline V gene. CDR3 length: 12 amino acids. With 10 bases removed from V and 1 base from J, the gap between germline ends came to 8 bases. The CDR3 is CASTQSNQPQHF. The CDR3 coding sequence is TGTGCCAGTACACAGAGCAATCAGCCCCAGCATTTT.

Points on this clone: This sample also contains other DNA sequences that code for the same CDR3. This chain links TRBV9 with TRBJ2-7, with TRBD1 matching over 7 bases. Germline V gene sequence: CDR1 SGDLS, CDR2 YYNGEE. The CDR3 is 14 amino acids. Unmatched junction bases numbered 3, after V lost 3 bases and J lost 0 bases. CDR3 in amino acids: CASSDRDSSYEQYF. The CDR3 DNA follows: TGTGCCAGCAGCGACCGGGACAGCTCCTACGAGCAGTACTTC.

Worth noting for this clone: An end of the junction does not agree with germline; a read error may underlie this. The V call is TRBV5-4, the J call TRBJ2-1; TRBD2 matches 7 bases. CDR1 is SGHNT and CDR2 is YYREEE in the germline V gene (reference sequence). This CDR3 has 12 amino acids. The CDR3: CASSRGLDKRLF. The DNA of the CDR3 is TGTGCCAGCAGCCGCGGACTAGATAAAAGGCTCTTC.

J is TRBJ2-5 and V is TRBV5-1; D may be TRBD1 (5 bases). CDR1 and CDR2 (germline): SGHRS, YFSETQ. Trimming removed 0 bases at V and 1 base at J, with 10 bases between. The length of the CDR3 is 15 residues. CDR3 sequence reads: CASSLVFTGQETQYF. CDR3 sequence (DNA): TGCGCCAGCAGCTTGGTTTTTACAGGCCAAGAGACCCAGTACTTC.

This chain uses TRBV24-1 with TRBJ2-7, with D possibly TRBD1 on 6 matching bases. Trimming removed 0 bases from V and 6 bases from J, with 8 bases in between. The germline V gene has CDR1 KGHDR and CDR2 SFDVKD. There are 13 residues in the CDR3. The CDR3 coding sequence is TGTGCCACCAGTGATTTGGGGGGCTCCGAGCAGTACTTC. This encodes CATSDLGGSEQYF.

The CDR3 sequence: CASSELWSRGFTDTQYF. The CDR3 bases are TGTGCCAGCAGTGAACTTTGGTCCCGGGGATTCACAGATACGCAGTATTTT. V usage is TRBV6-1 and J usage is TRBJ2-3; TRBD2 is a possible D gene (5 bases). Germline lookup yields CDR1 MNHNS and CDR2 SASEGT. CDR3 size: 17 residues. V lost 2 bases and J lost 2, with 17 bases in between.

The chain is built from TRBV5-1 and TRBJ1-1; no definite D call. This CDR3 contains 14 residues. Trimming removed 4 bases from V and 5 bases from J, with 15 bases in between. Germline values: CDR1 SGHRS, CDR2 YFSETQ. The CDR3 region is CASSVALIGTEAFF. The DNA for the CDR3 is TGCGCCAGCAGCGTAGCACTGATCGGGACTGAAGCTTTCTTT.

The chain is built from TRBV5-1 and TRBJ1-2, with 9 bases identical to TRBD1. The CDR3 sequence is 14 residues long. The ends lost 0 bases at V and 8 bases at J; junction bases unmatched: 5. CDR1 is SGHRS and CDR2 is YFSETQ in the germline V gene. The CDR3 region has the DNA TGCGCCAGCAGCTTGGGAGGGACAGGGAAAGGCTACACCTTC. Translation gives CASSLGGTGKGYTF.

This clone was detected only once. This CDR3 reads CASSVEARSEQFF. The CDR3 DNA reads as TGTGCCAGCAGCGTAGAGGCTAGGAGTGAGCAGTTCTTC. V usage is TRBV6-4 and J usage is TRBJ2-1; no clear D. Germline values: CDR1 MRHNA, CDR2 SNTAGT. The CDR3 consists of 13 residues. Deletions cut 6 bases from V and 9 bases from J, with 15 bases between.

The CDR3 DNA reads TGTGCCAGCAGCCAAGTCTCTGGAGCTGTAGCTTTCTTT. It translates to CASSQVSGAVAFF. The chain employs TRBV14 and TRBJ1-1; D gene ambiguous. Germline-derived CDR1 and CDR2 are SGHDN and FVKESK. V lost 1 base, J lost 10 bases, and 13 bases lay in between. The CDR3 spans 13 residues.

The gene calls are TRBV27 and TRBJ1-1; no reliable D call. V was pared by 0 bases and J by 4 bases, with 6 bases between. This CDR3 contains 13 residues. Germline CDR1 reads MNHEY; CDR2 reads SMNVEV (reference sequence). Here the CDR3 reads CASSLSGSTEAFF. As DNA, the CDR3 is TGTGCCAGCAGTTTATCGGGGAGCACTGAAGCTTTCTTT.

The chain combines TRBV21-1 with TRBJ1-1; TRBD1 reflects the table's D call only, with no check against the DNA. TRBV21-1 is reported as a pseudogene. CDR3 length: 11 residues. CDR3: CASRGTDEAFF. In nucleotides, the CDR3 is TGTGCCAGCAGGGGGACAGATGAAGCTTTCTTT.

The J gene is TRBJ2-7, the V gene TRBV10-3; no firm D call. The CDR3 runs to 13 residues. Germline lookup yields CDR1 ENHRY and CDR2 SYGVKD. V was shortened by 3 bases and J by 4 bases, with 10 bases between the two germline ends. The CDR3 region has the DNA TGTGCCATCAGTGAATACAGTTCGTACGAGCAGTACTTC. This encodes CAISEYSSYEQYF.

This clone was seen only a few times. CDR3: CASSRGTGNYEQYF. CDR3 DNA sequence: TGCGCCAGCAGCCGAGGGACAGGGAACTACGAGCAGTACTTC. J is TRBJ2-7 and V is TRBV4-1; 9 bases map to TRBD1. This CDR3 is built from 14 residues. Germline CDR1 reads MGHRA; CDR2 reads YSYEKL. The V segment lost 4 bases and the J segment 3 bases; nucleotides outside the gene matches: 4.

The rearrangement uses TRBV3-1 (or the pseudogene TRBV3-2) and TRBJ2-7, with a tentative D call TRBD1 (6 bases). This CDR3 is 14 amino acids long. The germline gives CDR1 LGHDT, CDR2 YNNKEL (reference sequence). With 0 bases removed from V and 6 bases from J, the gap between germline ends came to 12 bases. The DNA of the CDR3 is TGTGCCAGCAGCCAAGACACAGGGATCGGCGAGCAGTACTTC. This sequence encodes CASSQDTGIGEQYF.

CDR3 residues: CASSSSVGKLFF. The CDR3 DNA is TGTGCCAGCAGTTCAAGCGTGGGAAAACTGTTTTTT. The chain recombines TRBV6-6 with TRBJ1-4, with D uncertain. The CDR3 is 12 amino acids. The V end lost 4 bases, the J end lost 10 bases, and 10 bases lay between the germline ends. The germline V gene has CDR1 MNHNY and CDR2 SVGAGI (reference sequence).

This rearrangement joins TRBV5-1 to TRBJ1-1, with no clear D. The germline V gene encodes CDR1 SGHRS and CDR2 YFSETQ. With 3 bases removed from V and 3 bases from J, the gap between germline ends came to 3 bases. This CDR3 has 11 amino acids. This CDR3 reads CASSSDTEAFF. In DNA, the CDR3 is TGCGCCAGCAGCTCGGACACTGAAGCTTTCTTT.

The chain has TRBV5-4 and TRBJ2-6, with TRBD2 identical over 9 bases. CDR1 and CDR2 (germline): SGHNT, YYREEE (reference sequence). Trimming at V came to 2 bases and at J to 0 bases, leaving 6 bases not matched to a gene. This CDR3 region has 18 residues. DNA of the CDR3: TGTGCCAGCAGCTTAGGAGCGGGGGGTCCCTCTGGGGCCAACGTCCTGACTTTC. Encoded protein: CASSLGAGGPSGANVLTF.

CDR3 loop: CASSQEEGRDYGYTF. The CDR3, as DNA: TGCGCCAGCAGCCAAGAGGAAGGGAGGGACTATGGCTACACCTTC. The rearrangement links TRBV4-3 to TRBJ1-2; unclear D gene. Trimming left V 0 bases short and J 3 bases short, with 11 bases between. Germline CDR1 and CDR2: LGHNA and YSLEER. The CDR3 consists of 15 residues.